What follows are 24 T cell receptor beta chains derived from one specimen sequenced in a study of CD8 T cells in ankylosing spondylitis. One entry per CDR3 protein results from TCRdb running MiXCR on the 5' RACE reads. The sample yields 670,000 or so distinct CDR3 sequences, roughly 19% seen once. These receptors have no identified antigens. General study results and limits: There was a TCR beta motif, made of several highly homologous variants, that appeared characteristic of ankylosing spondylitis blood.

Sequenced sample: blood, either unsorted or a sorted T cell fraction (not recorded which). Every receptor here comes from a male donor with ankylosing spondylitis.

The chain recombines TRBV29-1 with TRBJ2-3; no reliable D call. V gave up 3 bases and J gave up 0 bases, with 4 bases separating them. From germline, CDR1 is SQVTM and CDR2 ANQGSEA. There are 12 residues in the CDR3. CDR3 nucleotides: TGCAGCGTTGAGCCTAGCACAGATACGCAGTATTTT. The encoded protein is CSVEPSTDTQYF.

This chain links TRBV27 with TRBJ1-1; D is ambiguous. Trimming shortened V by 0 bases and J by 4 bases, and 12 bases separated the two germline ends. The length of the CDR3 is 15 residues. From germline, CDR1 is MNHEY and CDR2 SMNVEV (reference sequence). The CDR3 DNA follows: TGTGCCAGCAGTTTATCGTCGGGTTTGGGCACTGAAGCTTTCTTT. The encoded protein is CASSLSSGLGTEAFF.

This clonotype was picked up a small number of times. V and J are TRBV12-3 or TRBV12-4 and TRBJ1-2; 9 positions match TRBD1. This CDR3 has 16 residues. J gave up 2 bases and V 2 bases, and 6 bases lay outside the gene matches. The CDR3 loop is CASSLLGTGRNYGYTF. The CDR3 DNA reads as TGTGCCAGCAGTTTACTGGGGACAGGGCGGAACTATGGCTACACCTTC.

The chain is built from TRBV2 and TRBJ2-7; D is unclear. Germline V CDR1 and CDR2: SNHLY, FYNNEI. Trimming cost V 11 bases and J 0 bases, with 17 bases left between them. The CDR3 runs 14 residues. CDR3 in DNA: TGTGCCGCCCAGTGGCAGACGAGCTCCTACGAGCAGTACTTC. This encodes CAAQWQTSSYEQYF.

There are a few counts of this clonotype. CDR3 bases: TGTGCCAGCAGCCTCACCGGGACTAGCGGCGTTGAGCAGTTCTTC. Residues: CASSLTGTSGVEQFF. V and J are TRBV2 and TRBJ2-1; 11 positions agree with TRBD2. The V segment lost 6 bases and the J segment 9 bases; nucleotides outside the gene matches: 10. Germline V gene sequence: CDR1 SNHLY, CDR2 FYNNEI. CDR3 length: 15 residues.

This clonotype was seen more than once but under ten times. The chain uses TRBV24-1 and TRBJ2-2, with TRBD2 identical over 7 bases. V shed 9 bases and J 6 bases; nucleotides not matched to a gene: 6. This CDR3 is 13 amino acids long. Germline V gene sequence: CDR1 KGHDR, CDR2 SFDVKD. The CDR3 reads CATGGGSAGELFF. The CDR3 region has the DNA TGTGCCACCGGGGGAGGGAGCGCCGGGGAGCTGTTTTTT.

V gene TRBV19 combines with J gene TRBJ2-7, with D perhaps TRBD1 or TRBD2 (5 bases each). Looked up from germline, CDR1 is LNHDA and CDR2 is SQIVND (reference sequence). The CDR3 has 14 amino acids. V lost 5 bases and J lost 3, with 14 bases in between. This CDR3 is CASSLAGTHYEQYF. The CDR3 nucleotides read TGTGCCAGTAGTTTAGCCGGGACGCACTACGAGCAGTACTTC.

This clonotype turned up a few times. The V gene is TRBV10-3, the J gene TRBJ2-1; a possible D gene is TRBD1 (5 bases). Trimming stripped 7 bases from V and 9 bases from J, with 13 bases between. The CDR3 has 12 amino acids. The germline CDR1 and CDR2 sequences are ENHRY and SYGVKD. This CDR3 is CAIKGDSGEQFF. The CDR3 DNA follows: TGTGCCATCAAAGGGGATTCGGGTGAGCAGTTCTTC.

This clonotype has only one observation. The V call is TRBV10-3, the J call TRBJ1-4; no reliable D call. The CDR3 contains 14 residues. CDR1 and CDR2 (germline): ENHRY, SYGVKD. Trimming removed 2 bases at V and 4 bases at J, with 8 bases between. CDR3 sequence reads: CAISEEPSNEKLFF. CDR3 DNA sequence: TGTGCCATCAGTGAGGAACCGAGTAATGAAAAACTGTTTTTT.

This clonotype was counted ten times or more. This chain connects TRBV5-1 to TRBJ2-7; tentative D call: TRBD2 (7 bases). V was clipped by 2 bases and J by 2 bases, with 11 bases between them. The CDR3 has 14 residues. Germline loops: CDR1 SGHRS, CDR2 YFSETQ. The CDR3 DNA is TGCGCCAGCAGCTTCATCGGGGGGCCCTACGAGCAGTACTTC. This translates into CASSFIGGPYEQYF.

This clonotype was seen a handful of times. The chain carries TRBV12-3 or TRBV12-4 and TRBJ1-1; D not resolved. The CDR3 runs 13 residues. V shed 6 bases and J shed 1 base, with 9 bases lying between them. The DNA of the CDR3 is TGTGCCAGCAGCCTAAAGACGAACACTGAAGCTTTCTTT. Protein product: CASSLKTNTEAFF.

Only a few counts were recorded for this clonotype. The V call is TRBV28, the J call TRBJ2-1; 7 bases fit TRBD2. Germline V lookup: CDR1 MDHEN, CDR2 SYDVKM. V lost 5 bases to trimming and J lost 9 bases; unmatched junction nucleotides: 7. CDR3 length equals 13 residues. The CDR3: CASSPQRGGEQFF. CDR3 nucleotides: TGTGCCAGCAGTCCCCAGCGGGGCGGTGAGCAGTTCTTC.

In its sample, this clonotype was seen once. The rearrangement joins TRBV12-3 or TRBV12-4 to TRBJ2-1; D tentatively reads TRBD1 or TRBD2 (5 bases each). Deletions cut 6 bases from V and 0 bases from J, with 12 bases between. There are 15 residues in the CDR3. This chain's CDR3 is CASRKKGSSYNEQFF. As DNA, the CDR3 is TGTGCCAGCAGGAAGAAGGGGAGCTCCTACAATGAGCAGTTCTTC.

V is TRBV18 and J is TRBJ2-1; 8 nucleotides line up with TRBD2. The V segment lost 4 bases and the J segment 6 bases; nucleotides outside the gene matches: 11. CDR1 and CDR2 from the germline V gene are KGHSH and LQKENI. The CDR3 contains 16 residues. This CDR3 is CASSLTTSAGRNEQFF. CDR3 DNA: TGTGCCAGCTCACTTACGACTAGCGCGGGCCGCAATGAGCAGTTCTTC. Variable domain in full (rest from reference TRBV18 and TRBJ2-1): NAGVMQNPRHLVRRRGQEARLRCSPMKGHSHVYWYRQLPEEGLKFMVYLQKENIIDESGMPKERFSAEFPKEGPSILRIQQVVRGDSAAYFCASSLTTSAGRNEQFFGPGTRLTVL.

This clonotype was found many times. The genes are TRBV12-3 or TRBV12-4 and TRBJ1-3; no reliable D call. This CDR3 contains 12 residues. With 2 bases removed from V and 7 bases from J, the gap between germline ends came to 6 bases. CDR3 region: CASSLRANTIYF. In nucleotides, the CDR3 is TGTGCCAGCAGTTTAAGGGCCAACACCATATATTTT.

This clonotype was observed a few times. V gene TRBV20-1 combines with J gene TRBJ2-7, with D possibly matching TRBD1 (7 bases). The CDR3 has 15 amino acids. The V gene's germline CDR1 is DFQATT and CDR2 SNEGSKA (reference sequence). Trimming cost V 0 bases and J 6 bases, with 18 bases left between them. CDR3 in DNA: TGCAGTGCTAGAGATCTAGGCAGGGGGACTCTCGAGCAGTACTTC. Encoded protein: CSARDLGRGTLEQYF.

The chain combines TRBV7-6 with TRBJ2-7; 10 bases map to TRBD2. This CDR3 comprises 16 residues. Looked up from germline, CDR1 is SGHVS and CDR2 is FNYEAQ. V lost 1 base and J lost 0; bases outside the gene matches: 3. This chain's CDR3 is CASSLGPSGSSYEQYF. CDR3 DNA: TGTGCCAGCAGCTTAGGTCCTAGCGGGAGCTCCTACGAGCAGTACTTC.

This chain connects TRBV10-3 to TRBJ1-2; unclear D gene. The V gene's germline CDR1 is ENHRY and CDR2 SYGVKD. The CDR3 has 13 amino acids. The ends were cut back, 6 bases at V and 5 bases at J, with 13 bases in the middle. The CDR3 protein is CAISSSEGYGYTF. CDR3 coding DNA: TGTGCCATCAGCTCCTCCGAAGGGTATGGCTACACCTTC.

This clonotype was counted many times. The CDR3 protein is CAGYSSGANVLTF. CDR3 nucleotide sequence: TGTGCCGGGTACTCGTCTGGGGCCAACGTCCTGACTTTC. The chain links TRBV6-2 or TRBV6-3 to TRBJ2-6; D gene ambiguous. Germline lookup yields CDR1 MNHEY and CDR2 SVGEGT. V lost 11 bases, J lost 1 base, and 9 bases lay in between. The length of the CDR3 is 13 residues.

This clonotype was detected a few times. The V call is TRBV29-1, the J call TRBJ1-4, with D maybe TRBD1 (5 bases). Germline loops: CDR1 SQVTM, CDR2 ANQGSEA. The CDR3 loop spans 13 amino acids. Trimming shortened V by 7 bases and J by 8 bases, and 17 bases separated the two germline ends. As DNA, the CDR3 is TGCAGCGCGTACGGGGGAAAGGGAGAAAAACTGTTTTTT. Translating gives CSAYGGKGEKLFF.

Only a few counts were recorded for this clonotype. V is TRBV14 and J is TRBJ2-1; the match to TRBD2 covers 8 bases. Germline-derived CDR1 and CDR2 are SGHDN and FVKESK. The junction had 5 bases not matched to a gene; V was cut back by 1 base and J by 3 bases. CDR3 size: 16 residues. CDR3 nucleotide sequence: TGTGCCAGCAGCCAAGTTCGGGGGGGCGGCTACAATGAGCAGTTCTTC. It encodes CASSQVRGGGYNEQFF.

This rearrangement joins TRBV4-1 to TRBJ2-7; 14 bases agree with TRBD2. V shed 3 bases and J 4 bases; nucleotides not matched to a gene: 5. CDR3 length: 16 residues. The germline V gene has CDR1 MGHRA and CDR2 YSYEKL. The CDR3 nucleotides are TGCGCCAGCAGCCACCCCGGGACTAGCGGGAGTTACGAGCAGTACTTC. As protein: CASSHPGTSGSYEQYF.

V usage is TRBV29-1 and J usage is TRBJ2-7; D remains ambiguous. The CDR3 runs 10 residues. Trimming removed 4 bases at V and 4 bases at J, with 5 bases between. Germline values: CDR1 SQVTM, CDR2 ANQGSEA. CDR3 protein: CSVVEYEQYF. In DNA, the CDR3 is TGCAGCGTTGTTGAGTACGAGCAGTACTTC.

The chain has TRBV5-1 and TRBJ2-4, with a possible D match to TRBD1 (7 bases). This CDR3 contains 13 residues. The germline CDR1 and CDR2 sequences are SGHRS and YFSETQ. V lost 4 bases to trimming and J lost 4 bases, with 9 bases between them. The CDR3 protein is CASSAGQKNIQYF. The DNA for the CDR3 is TGCGCCAGCAGCGCGGGACAGAAAAACATTCAGTACTTC. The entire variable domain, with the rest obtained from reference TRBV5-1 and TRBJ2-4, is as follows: KAGVTQTPRYLIKTRGQQVTLSCSPISGHRSVSWYQQTPGQGLQFLFEYFSETQRNKGNFPGRFSGRQFSNSRSEMNVSTLELGDSALYLCASSAGQKNIQYFGAGTRLSVL.